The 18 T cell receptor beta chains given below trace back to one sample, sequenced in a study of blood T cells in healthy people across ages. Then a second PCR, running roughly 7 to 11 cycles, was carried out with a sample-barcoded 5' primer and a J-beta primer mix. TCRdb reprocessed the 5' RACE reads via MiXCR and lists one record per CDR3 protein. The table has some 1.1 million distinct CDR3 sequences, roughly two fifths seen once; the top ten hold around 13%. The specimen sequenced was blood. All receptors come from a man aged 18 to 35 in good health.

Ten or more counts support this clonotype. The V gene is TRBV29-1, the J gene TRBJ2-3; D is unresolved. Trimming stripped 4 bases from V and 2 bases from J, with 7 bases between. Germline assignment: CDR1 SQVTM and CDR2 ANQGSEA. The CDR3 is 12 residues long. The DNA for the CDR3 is TGCAGCGTTGTCACGGACACAGATACGCAGTATTTT. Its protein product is CSVVTDTDTQYF.

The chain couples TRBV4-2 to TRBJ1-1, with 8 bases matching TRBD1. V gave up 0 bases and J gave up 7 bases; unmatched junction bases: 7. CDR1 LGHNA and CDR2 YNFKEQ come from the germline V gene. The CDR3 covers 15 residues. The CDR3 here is CASSQEDRVFGEAFF. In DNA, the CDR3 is TGTGCCAGCAGCCAAGAGGACAGGGTTTTTGGTGAAGCTTTCTTT.

As DNA, the CDR3 is TGCGCCAGCAGTGAGGTGGGGGTAACCGGGGAGCTGTTTTTT. The encoded protein is CASSEVGVTGELFF. The chain has TRBV10-2 and TRBJ2-2, with D perhaps given as TRBD1 or TRBD2 (5 bases each). The CDR3 totals 14 residues. Germline lookup yields CDR1 WSHSY and CDR2 SAAADI. V was pared by 2 bases and J by 5 bases, with 9 bases between.

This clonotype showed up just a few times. CDR3 amino acids: CSVRQGASYGYTF. Here the CDR3 DNA reads TGCAGCGTTCGACAGGGGGCCTCCTATGGCTACACCTTC. The gene calls are TRBV29-1 and TRBJ1-2, with TRBD1 matching over 10 bases. Germline CDR1 and CDR2: SQVTM and ANQGSEA. The J segment lost 4 bases and the V segment lost 5 bases, leaving 4 bases of the junction unmatched. This CDR3 is built from 13 residues.

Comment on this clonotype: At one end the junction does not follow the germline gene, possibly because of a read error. The CDR3 DNA sequence: TGCGCCAGCAGTCAAGGGACAGGGAGACCTTCCCCCCACTTT. It specifies CASSQGTGRPSPHF. The genes are TRBV4-3 and TRBJ1-6; TRBD1 aligns across 9 bases. The length of the CDR3 is 14 residues. Per germline, CDR1 LGHNA and CDR2 YSLEER.

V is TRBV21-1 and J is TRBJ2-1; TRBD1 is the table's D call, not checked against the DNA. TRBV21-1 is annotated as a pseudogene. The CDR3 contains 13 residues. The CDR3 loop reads CASSKDNRNEQFF. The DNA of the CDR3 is TGTGCCAGCAGCAAAGATAACAGGAATGAGCAGTTCTTC.

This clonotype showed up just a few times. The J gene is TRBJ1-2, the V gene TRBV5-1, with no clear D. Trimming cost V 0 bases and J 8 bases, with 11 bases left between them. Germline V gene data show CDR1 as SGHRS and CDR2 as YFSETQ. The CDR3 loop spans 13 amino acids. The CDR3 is CASSLDVGLGYTF. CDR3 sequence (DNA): TGCGCCAGCAGCTTGGATGTGGGTTTGGGCTACACCTTC.

The CDR3 region has the DNA TGCAGTGCTAGGTTAACAGGGGTGAGCAATCAGCCCCAGCATTTT. This gives the protein CSARLTGVSNQPQHF. The chain joins TRBV20-1 to TRBJ1-5; 7 nucleotides align to TRBD1. After removal of 3 bases from V and 1 base from J, the junction contained 6 bases not matched to a gene. Germline CDR1 and CDR2: DFQATT and SNEGSKA (reference sequence). This CDR3 region has 15 residues.

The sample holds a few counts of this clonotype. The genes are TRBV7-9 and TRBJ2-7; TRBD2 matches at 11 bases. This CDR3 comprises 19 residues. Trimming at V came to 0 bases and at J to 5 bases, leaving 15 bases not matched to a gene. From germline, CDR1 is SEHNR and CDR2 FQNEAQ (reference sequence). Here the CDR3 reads CASSLAFTSGGALAHEQYF. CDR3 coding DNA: TGTGCCAGCAGCTTAGCCTTTACTAGCGGGGGCGCCCTCGCCCACGAGCAGTACTTC.

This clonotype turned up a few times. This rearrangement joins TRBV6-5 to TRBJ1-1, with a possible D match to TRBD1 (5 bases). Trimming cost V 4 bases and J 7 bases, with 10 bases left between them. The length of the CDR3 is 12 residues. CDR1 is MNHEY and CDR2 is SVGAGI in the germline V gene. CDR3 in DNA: TGTGCCAGCAGTTCCAGTCAGGGTGAAGCTTTCTTT. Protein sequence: CASSSSQGEAFF.

CDR3 protein: CASSLEYPTGVSADTQYF. CDR3 bases: TGTGCCAGCAGTTTAGAGTATCCAACAGGGGTGAGCGCAGATACGCAGTATTTT. The chain links TRBV27 to TRBJ2-3; 7 positions match TRBD1. V gave up 2 bases and J gave up 4 bases; unmatched junction bases: 15. The germline V gene has CDR1 MNHEY and CDR2 SMNVEV (reference sequence). The CDR3 has 18 amino acids.

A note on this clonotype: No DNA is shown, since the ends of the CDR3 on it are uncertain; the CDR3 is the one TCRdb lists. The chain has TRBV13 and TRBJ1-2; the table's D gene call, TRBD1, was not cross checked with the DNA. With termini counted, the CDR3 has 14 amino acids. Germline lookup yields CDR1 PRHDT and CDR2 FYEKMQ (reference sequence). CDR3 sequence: CASTLRGEVYGCTF.

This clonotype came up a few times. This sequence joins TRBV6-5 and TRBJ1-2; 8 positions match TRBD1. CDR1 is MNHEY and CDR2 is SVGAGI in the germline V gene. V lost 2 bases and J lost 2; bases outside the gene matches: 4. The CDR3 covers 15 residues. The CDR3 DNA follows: TGTGCCAGCAGTTACGACGACAGGGGAAACTATGGCTACACCTTC. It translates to CASSYDDRGNYGYTF.

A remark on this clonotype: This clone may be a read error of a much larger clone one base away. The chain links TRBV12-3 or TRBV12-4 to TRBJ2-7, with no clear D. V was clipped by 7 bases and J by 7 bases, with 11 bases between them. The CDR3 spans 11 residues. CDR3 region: CASKEVNEQYF. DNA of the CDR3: TGTGCCAGCAAAGAAGTTAATGAGCAGTACTTC.

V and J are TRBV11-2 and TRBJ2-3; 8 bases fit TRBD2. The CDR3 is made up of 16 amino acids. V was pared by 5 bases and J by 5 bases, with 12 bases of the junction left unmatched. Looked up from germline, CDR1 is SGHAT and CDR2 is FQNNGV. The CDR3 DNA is TGTGCCAGCAGCATCACGGGGGGGGCCGAGGTAGATACGCAGTATTTT. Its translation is CASSITGGAEVDTQYF.

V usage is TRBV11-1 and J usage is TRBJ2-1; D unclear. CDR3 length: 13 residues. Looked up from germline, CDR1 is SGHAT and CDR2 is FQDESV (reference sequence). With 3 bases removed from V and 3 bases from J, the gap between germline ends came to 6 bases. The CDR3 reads CASSFLGYNEQFF. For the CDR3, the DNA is TGTGCCAGCAGCTTTCTCGGCTACAATGAGCAGTTCTTC.

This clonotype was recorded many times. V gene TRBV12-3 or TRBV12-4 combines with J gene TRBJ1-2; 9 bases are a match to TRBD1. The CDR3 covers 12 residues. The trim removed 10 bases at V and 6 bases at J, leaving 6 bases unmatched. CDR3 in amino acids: CAIHRGQNGYTF. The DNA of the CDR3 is TGTGCCATACACAGGGGGCAGAATGGCTACACCTTC.

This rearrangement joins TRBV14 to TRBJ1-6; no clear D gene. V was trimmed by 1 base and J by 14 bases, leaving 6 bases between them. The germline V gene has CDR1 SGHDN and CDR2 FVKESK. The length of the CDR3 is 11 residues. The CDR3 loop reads CASSQARALHF. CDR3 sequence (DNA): TGTGCCAGCAGCCAAGCCCGCGCCCTCCACTTT.